The 28 T cell receptor beta chains in this list originate from one sample, sequenced in a study of T cells in Graves' hyperthyroidism and ophthalmopathy. Regions amplified from RNA transcripts were the TCR beta CDR3 regions. The TCR CDR3 was amplified in a first-round RT-PCR using the HTBI primer set. MiXCR, run by TCRdb on the multiplex PCR reads, gives a single entry per CDR3 protein. The sample yields more than 300,000 distinct CDR3 sequences, about a sixth seen once. Specimen: blood. All receptors come from a woman between 25 and 40 years old with Graves' hyperthyroidism that later progressed to Graves' ophthalmopathy.

The chain uses TRBV28 and TRBJ1-5; TRBD1 agrees at 8 bases. Unmatched junction bases numbered 8, after V lost 1 base and J lost 3 bases. The germline V gene has CDR1 MDHEN and CDR2 SYDVKM. CDR3 size: 17 residues. The CDR3 protein is CASSLFQGAGLNQPQHF. The CDR3 DNA is TGTGCCAGCAGTTTATTCCAGGGGGCGGGCCTCAATCAGCCCCAGCATTTT.

There are many counts of this clonotype. The chain links TRBV24-1 to TRBJ2-1; D is possibly TRBD2 (7 bases). Germline values: CDR1 KGHDR, CDR2 SFDVKD. CDR3 size: 14 residues. V lost 3 bases to trimming and J lost 7 bases, with 12 bases between them. CDR3 loop: CATSDPGRGNEQFF. CDR3 in DNA: TGTGCCACCAGTGATCCGGGGAGGGGGAATGAGCAGTTCTTC.

With respect to this clonotype: This sequence may be a read error, since a much larger clone differs from it by one base. In DNA, the CDR3 is TGTGCCGGCAGTAGGACTAGCGGGTTTTTAGGCGAGCAGTACTTC. Protein sequence: CAGSRTSGFLGEQYF. This chain connects TRBV28 to TRBJ2-7, with 11 bases lining up with TRBD2. The V gene's germline CDR1 is MDHEN and CDR2 SYDVKM. The CDR3 extends over 15 amino acids. Filled out from reference TRBV28 and TRBJ2-7, the complete variable domain reads DVKVTQSSRYLVKRTGEKVFLECVQDMDHENMFWYRQDPGLGLRLIYFSYDVKMKEKGDIPEGYSVSREKKERFSLILESASTNQTSMYLCAGSRTSGFLGEQYFGPGTRLTVT.

This clonotype was seen at least ten times. The chain joins TRBV5-1 to TRBJ1-1; 9 bases match TRBD1. The CDR3 runs to 16 residues. Germline V gene data show CDR1 as SGHRS and CDR2 as YFSETQ. Trimming cost V 1 base and J 4 bases; bases outside gene matches: 8. The CDR3 sequence is CASSLSVRTGATEAFF. In DNA, the CDR3 is TGCGCCAGCAGCTTGTCAGTCCGGACAGGGGCCACTGAAGCTTTCTTT. The whole variable domain, remainder taken from reference TRBV5-1 and TRBJ1-1, is KAGVTQTPRYLIKTRGQQVTLSCSPISGHRSVSWYQQTPGQGLQFLFEYFSETQRNKGNFPGRFSGRQFSNSRSEMNVSTLELGDSALYLCASSLSVRTGATEAFFGQGTRLTVV.

This clonotype showed up just a few times. This rearrangement joins TRBV28 to TRBJ1-4, with a tentative D call TRBD1 (6 bases). CDR3 length: 14 residues. The V end was cut by 4 bases, the J end by 8 bases, with 14 bases between. In germline, CDR1 is MDHEN, CDR2 SYDVKM. The CDR3 sequence: CASSSTGFREKLFF. Here the CDR3 DNA reads TGTGCCAGCAGTTCCACAGGGTTTCGGGAAAAACTGTTTTTT.

This rearrangement joins TRBV19 to TRBJ1-1; 10 bases are a match to TRBD1. In germline, CDR1 is LNHDA, CDR2 SQIVND (reference sequence). The J segment lost 4 bases and the V segment lost 7 bases, leaving 9 bases of the junction unmatched. The CDR3 runs to 15 residues. CDR3 amino acids: CASITNGTGATEAFF. CDR3 coding DNA: TGTGCCAGTATTACGAACGGGACAGGGGCCACTGAAGCTTTCTTT.

The sample holds many counts of this clonotype. This chain uses TRBV9 with TRBJ2-5; 11 bases align to TRBD2. The CDR3 is 15 amino acids. The V gene's germline CDR1 is SGDLS and CDR2 YYNGEE. V was clipped by 0 bases and J by 2 bases; unmatched bases: 0. CDR3 sequence reads: CASSVASGRQETQYF. CDR3 DNA: TGTGCCAGCAGCGTAGCTAGCGGGAGGCAAGAGACCCAGTACTTC.

J is TRBJ1-1 and V is TRBV4-1; D remains unclear. Trimming took off 4 bases at V and 3 bases at J, with 21 bases between the two ends. Germline CDR1 and CDR2: MGHRA and YSYEKL. This CDR3 is 17 amino acids long. The CDR3 region is CASSRPDKTRLYTEAFF. In nucleotides, the CDR3 is TGCGCCAGCAGCCGGCCCGACAAGACCCGTTTGTACACTGAAGCTTTCTTT.

This clonotype was recorded at least ten times. For the CDR3, the DNA is TGTGCCAGCACCAGGACAGGGCCCGATGAGCAGTTCTTC. It codes for CASTRTGPDEQFF. This rearrangement joins TRBV7-9 to TRBJ2-1; 8 positions match TRBD1. The CDR3 has 13 residues. Germline loops: CDR1 SEHNR, CDR2 FQNEAQ (reference sequence). With V trimmed by 7 bases and J by 8 bases, 7 bases remained unmatched.

V usage is TRBV10-3 and J usage is TRBJ2-3; TRBD1 matches 9 bases. There are 14 residues in the CDR3. Germline values: CDR1 ENHRY, CDR2 SYGVKD. V was clipped by 11 bases and J by 1 base; unmatched bases: 7. CDR3 sequence: CAVTGGAGTDTQYF. CDR3 DNA: TGTGCCGTCACAGGGGGCGCGGGCACAGATACGCAGTATTTT.

This clonotype has a handful of counts. This chain links TRBV28 with TRBJ1-5; the D is unclear. The CDR3 contains 15 residues. V shed 3 bases and J shed 0 bases, with 9 bases lying between them. Germline V gene data show CDR1 as MDHEN and CDR2 as SYDVKM. The chain's CDR3 is CASSFLFLSNQPQHF. The CDR3 region has the DNA TGTGCCAGCAGTTTTTTGTTCCTTAGCAATCAGCCCCAGCATTTT.

This clonotype was detected ten times or more. This rearrangement joins TRBV20-1 to TRBJ2-7; D is ambiguous. V gave up 3 bases and J gave up 1 base, with 10 bases separating them. The CDR3 consists of 13 residues. The germline gives CDR1 DFQATT, CDR2 SNEGSKA (reference sequence). CDR3 in DNA: TGCAGTGCTAGCAAGGGTATTTCCTACGAGCAGTACTTC. Its translation: CSASKGISYEQYF.

The CDR3 here is CASSQGGGVFSYEQYF. DNA of the CDR3: TGTGCCAGCAGCCAAGGTGGAGGCGTCTTTTCCTACGAGCAGTACTTC. V usage is TRBV3-1 and J usage is TRBJ2-7; D is perhaps TRBD2 (5 bases). This CDR3 contains 16 residues. Between the trimmed V and J ends, which lost 1 base and 1 base, there was a span of 14 bases. Looked up from germline, CDR1 is LGHDT and CDR2 is YNNKEL (reference sequence).

This clonotype was counted many times. The chain recombines TRBV5-6 with TRBJ1-1; no clear D. The V gene's germline CDR1 is SGHDT and CDR2 YYEEEE. The CDR3 extends over 16 amino acids. With 1 base removed from V and 1 base from J, the gap between germline ends came to 14 bases. Written as DNA, the CDR3 is TGTGCCAGCAGCTTGTTTCTGGGAGGACCGAACACTGAAGCTTTCTTT. Protein product: CASSLFLGGPNTEAFF. Looking up the rest from reference TRBV5-6 and TRBJ1-1 gives the full variable domain: DAGVTQSPTHLIKTRGQQVTLRCSPKSGHDTVSWYQQALGQGPQFIFQYYEEEERQRGNFPDRFSGHQFPNYSSELNVNALLLGDSALYLCASSLFLGGPNTEAFFGQGTRLTVV.

This chain links TRBV9 with TRBJ1-3; D unclear. V dropped 0 bases and J dropped 0 bases, with 7 bases sitting between them. The CDR3 sequence is 15 residues long. In germline, CDR1 is SGDLS, CDR2 YYNGEE. The CDR3 DNA sequence: TGTGCCAGCAGCGTAGCTGGCAGCTCTGGAAACACCATATATTTT. Protein sequence: CASSVAGSSGNTIYF.

This clonotype was recorded at least ten times. The rearrangement joins TRBV11-2 to TRBJ2-3; no clear D. The CDR3 covers 12 residues. Germline V gives CDR1 SGHAT, CDR2 FQNNGV. V was trimmed by 1 base and J by 7 bases, leaving 6 bases between them. The CDR3 loop is CASSLVENTQYF. CDR3 DNA sequence: TGTGCCAGCAGCTTAGTCGAGAATACGCAGTATTTT.

Ten or more counts support this clonotype. This rearrangement joins TRBV7-9 to TRBJ2-3, with 8 bases aligning to TRBD1. This CDR3 comprises 19 residues. The trim removed 5 bases at V and 0 bases at J, leaving 16 bases unmatched. Germline-derived CDR1 and CDR2 are SEHNR and FQNEAQ (reference sequence). The CDR3 reads CASSPNYQTGVASTDTQYF. The CDR3 DNA is TGTGCCAGCAGCCCCAACTATCAGACAGGGGTGGCAAGCACAGATACGCAGTATTTT.

At least ten counts were recorded for this clonotype. The rearrangement uses TRBV28 and TRBJ1-2; D is uncertain. The CDR3 spans 18 residues. Trimming stripped 4 bases from V and 0 bases from J, with 21 bases between. CDR1 MDHEN and CDR2 SYDVKM come from the germline V gene. In DNA form, the CDR3 reads TGTGCCAGCAGTTCTCTCTCTAGGACGGAGCCCTCTAACTATGGCTACACCTTC. Translating it yields CASSSLSRTEPSNYGYTF.

CDR3 region: CSALGQTNTGELFF. The CDR3 DNA sequence: TGCAGTGCCCTCGGACAGACGAACACCGGGGAGCTGTTTTTT. This chain connects TRBV20-1 to TRBJ2-2; D may be TRBD1 (6 bases). The CDR3 consists of 14 residues. Trimming removed 6 bases at V and 0 bases at J, with 11 bases between. The germline V gene has CDR1 DFQATT and CDR2 SNEGSKA (reference sequence).

V and J are TRBV14 and TRBJ2-5; D may be TRBD1 or TRBD2 (5 bases each). V dropped 2 bases and J dropped 2 bases, with 9 bases sitting between them. Per the germline V gene, CDR1 is SGHDN and CDR2 is FVKESK. This CDR3 is 14 amino acids long. Here the CDR3 reads CASSQRDVQETQYF. The CDR3 nucleotides read TGTGCCAGCAGCCAAAGGGACGTACAAGAGACCCAGTACTTC. The whole variable domain, remainder taken from reference TRBV14 and TRBJ2-5, is EAGVTQFPSHSVIEKGQTVTLRCDPISGHDNLYWYRRVMGKEIKFLLHFVKESKQDESGMPNNRFLAERTGGTYSTLKVQPAELEDSGVYFCASSQRDVQETQYFGPGTRLLVL.

This clonotype was observed at least ten times. The V and J genes are TRBV2 and TRBJ1-5; TRBD1 might be the D (6 bases). CDR3 length: 15 residues. Germline V gene data show CDR1 as SNHLY and CDR2 as FYNNEI. V dropped 5 bases and J dropped 5 bases, with 16 bases sitting between them. In DNA form, the CDR3 reads TGTGCCAGCAGTAAGGGGAGGCAGGGGCATCAGCCCCAGCATTTT. This gives the protein CASSKGRQGHQPQHF.

The V call is TRBV30, the J call TRBJ1-2; D perhaps matches TRBD1 (6 bases). Trimming took off 5 bases at V and 4 bases at J, with 17 bases between the two ends. The length of the CDR3 is 14 residues. Germline CDR1 GTSNPN, CDR2 SVGIG (reference sequence). The CDR3 region is CAWAQGAVGYGYTF. CDR3 DNA: TGTGCCTGGGCACAGGGAGCTGTGGGCTATGGCTACACCTTC.

This clonotype has ten or more counts. V is TRBV27 and J is TRBJ1-3; no reliable D call. The V and J ends lost 4 bases and 0 bases respectively, with 4 bases between them. Germline values: CDR1 MNHEY, CDR2 SMNVEV (reference sequence). CDR3 length equals 13 residues. Here the CDR3 reads CASSYGSGNTIYF. The CDR3 DNA is TGTGCCAGCAGTTACGGCTCTGGAAACACCATATATTTT.

This clonotype was seen ten or more times. The chain is built from TRBV7-8 and TRBJ2-3, with TRBD2 identical over 8 bases. The CDR3 length is 16 residues. Germline CDR1 SGHVS, CDR2 FQNEAQ. V shed 5 bases, J shed 4 bases, and the junction held 11 bases outside the gene matches. The chain's CDR3 is CASSPRRGGRADTQYF. The CDR3 DNA is TGTGCCAGCAGCCCGCGCCGGGGGGGCCGAGCAGATACGCAGTATTTT.

There are a few counts of this clonotype. This chain joins TRBV7-9 and TRBJ2-3, with D hard to call. The CDR3 sequence is 16 residues long. The germline V gene has CDR1 SEHNR and CDR2 FQNEAQ (reference sequence). With 5 bases removed from V and 2 bases from J, the gap between germline ends came to 17 bases. The CDR3 here is CASSPLAVGITDTQYF. Here the CDR3 DNA reads TGTGCCAGCAGCCCCCTTGCCGTAGGGATCACAGATACGCAGTATTTT.

This clonotype has a count of ten or more. This sequence joins TRBV20-1 and TRBJ2-7; 7 bases agree with TRBD1. Germline CDR1 is DFQATT and CDR2 is SNEGSKA (reference sequence). The ends lost 7 bases at V and 3 bases at J; junction bases unmatched: 9. The CDR3 spans 13 residues. CDR3 residues: CSVVRDSYYEQYF. The CDR3 nucleotides read TGCAGTGTTGTCCGGGACAGTTACTACGAGCAGTACTTC.

The gene calls are TRBV5-1 and TRBJ2-7; 10 nucleotides agree with TRBD2. Per the germline V gene, CDR1 is SGHRS and CDR2 is YFSETQ. The CDR3 consists of 18 residues. The ends lost 0 bases at V and 4 bases at J; junction bases unmatched: 13. The CDR3, as DNA: TGCGCCAGCAGCTTGGCCTTCCTAGCGGGGGACTGTGGGTACGAGCAGTACTTC. Translation gives CASSLAFLAGDCGYEQYF.

This clonotype was seen at least ten times. V and J are TRBV11-3 and TRBJ2-3, with TRBD2 matching over 7 bases. From germline, CDR1 is SGHNT and CDR2 YENEEA. The trim removed 5 bases at V and 7 bases at J, leaving 12 bases unmatched. There are 15 residues in the CDR3. The CDR3 loop is CASSRGGGRMNTQYF. The CDR3 coding sequence is TGTGCCAGCAGCCGCGGGGGAGGGAGGATGAATACGCAGTATTTT.